This TCR beta chain is from a study of T cells in localized non-small cell lung cancer. Method: immunoSEQ multiplex PCR; TCRdb's copy keeps in-frame clones and lacks some. The top ten hold roughly 19% of the sample, which has approximately 12,000 clones, 65% to 85% seen once. This CDR3 contains 15 residues. Trimming removed 0 bases at V and 6 bases at J, with 13 bases between. Germline V gene data show CDR1 as SGHRS and CDR2 as YFSETQ. This TCR derives from a male donor at least 60 years old with stage I lung adenocarcinoma. The V and J genes are TRBV5-1 and TRBJ2-1, with a weak D call TRBD1 (6 bases). Sequencing was performed on peripheral blood, taken before any cancer treatment. For the CDR3, the DNA is TGCGCCAGCAGCTTGGGTGCAGGGGAGTCCAATGAGCAGTTCTTC. Translating it yields CASSLGAGESNEQFF.